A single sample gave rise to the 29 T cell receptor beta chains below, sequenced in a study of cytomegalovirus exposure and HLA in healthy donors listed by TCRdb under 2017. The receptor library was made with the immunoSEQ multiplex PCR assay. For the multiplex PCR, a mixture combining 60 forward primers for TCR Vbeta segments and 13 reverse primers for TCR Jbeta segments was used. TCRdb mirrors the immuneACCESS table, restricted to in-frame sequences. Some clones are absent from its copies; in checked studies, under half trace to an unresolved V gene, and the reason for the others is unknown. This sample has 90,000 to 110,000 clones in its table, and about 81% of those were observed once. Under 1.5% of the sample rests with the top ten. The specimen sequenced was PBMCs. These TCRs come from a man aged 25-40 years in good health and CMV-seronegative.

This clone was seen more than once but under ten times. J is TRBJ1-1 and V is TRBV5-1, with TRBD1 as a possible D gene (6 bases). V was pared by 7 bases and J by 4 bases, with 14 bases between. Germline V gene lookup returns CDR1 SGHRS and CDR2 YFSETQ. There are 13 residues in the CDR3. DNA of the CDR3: TGCGCCAGCTTTGGGGGGGGCAGCACTGAAGCTTTCTTT. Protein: CASFGGGSTEAFF.

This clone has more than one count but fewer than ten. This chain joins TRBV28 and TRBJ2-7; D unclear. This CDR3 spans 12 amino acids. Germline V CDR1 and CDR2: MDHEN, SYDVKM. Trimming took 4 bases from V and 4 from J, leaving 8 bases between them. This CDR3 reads CASSWLGYEQYF. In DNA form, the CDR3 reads TGTGCCAGCAGTTGGCTCGGGTACGAGCAGTACTTC.

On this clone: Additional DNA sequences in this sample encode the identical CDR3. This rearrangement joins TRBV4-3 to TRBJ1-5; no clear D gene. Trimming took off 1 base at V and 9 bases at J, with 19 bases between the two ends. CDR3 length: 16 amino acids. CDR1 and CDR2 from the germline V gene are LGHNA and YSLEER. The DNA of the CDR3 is TGCGCCAGCAGCCAAGGGATCTGGACTGACTCCTCGCCCCAGCATTTT. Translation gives CASSQGIWTDSSPQHF.

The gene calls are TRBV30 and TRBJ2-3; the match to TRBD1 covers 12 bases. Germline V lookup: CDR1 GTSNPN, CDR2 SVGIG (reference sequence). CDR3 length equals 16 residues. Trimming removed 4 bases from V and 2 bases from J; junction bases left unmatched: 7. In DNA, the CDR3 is TGTGCCTGGACCACCGGGACAGGGGGCTTCACAGATACGCAGTATTTT. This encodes CAWTTGTGGFTDTQYF.

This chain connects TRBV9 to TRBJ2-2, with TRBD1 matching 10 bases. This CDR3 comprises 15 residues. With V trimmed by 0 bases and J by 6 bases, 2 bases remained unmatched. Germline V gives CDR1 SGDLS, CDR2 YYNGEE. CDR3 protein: CASSVGDRGPGELFF. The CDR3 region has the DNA TGTGCCAGCAGCGTAGGGGACAGGGGACCCGGGGAGCTGTTTTTT.

CDR3 coding DNA: TGTGCCAGCAGTCCCCGAAGCCCAACAGGGTTTGGGGCCAACGTCCTGACTTTC. Translating gives CASSPRSPTGFGANVLTF. The genes are TRBV28 and TRBJ2-6; tentatively, D is TRBD1 (6 bases). Germline CDR1 and CDR2: MDHEN and SYDVKM. V gave up 5 bases and J gave up 3 bases, with 20 bases separating them. The CDR3 runs to 18 residues.

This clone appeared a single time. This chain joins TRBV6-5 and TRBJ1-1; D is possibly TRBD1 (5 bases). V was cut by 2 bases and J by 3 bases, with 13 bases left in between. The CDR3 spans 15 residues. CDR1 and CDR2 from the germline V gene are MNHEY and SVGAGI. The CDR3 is CASSYDAGRDTEAFF. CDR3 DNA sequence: TGTGCCAGCAGTTACGATGCAGGGAGGGACACTGAAGCTTTCTTT.

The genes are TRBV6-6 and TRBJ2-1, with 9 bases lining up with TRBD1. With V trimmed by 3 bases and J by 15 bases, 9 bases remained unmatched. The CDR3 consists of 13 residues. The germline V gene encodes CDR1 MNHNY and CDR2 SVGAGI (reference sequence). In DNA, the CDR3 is TGTGCCAGCAGTTATCAGAGGGACAGGGAATTGTTCTTC. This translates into CASSYQRDRELFF.

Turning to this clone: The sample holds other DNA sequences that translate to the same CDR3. For the CDR3, the DNA is TGTGCCAGCAGTTCAACTGGAAACACCATATATTTT. This codes for CASSSTGNTIYF. This chain joins TRBV6-5 and TRBJ1-3; D remains unclear. Germline V gene sequence: CDR1 MNHEY, CDR2 SVGAGI. The CDR3 consists of 12 residues. V shed 4 bases and J shed 2 bases, with 3 bases lying between them.

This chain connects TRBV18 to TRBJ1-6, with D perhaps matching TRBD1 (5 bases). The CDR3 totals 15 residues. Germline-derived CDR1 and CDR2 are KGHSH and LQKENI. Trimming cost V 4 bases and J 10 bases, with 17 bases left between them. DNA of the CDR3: TGTGCCAGCTCACAAGTCCAGGGCGAAGGGTCACCCCTCCACTTT. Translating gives CASSQVQGEGSPLHF. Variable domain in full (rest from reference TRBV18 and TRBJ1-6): NAGVMQNPRHLVRRRGQEARLRCSPMKGHSHVYWYRQLPEEGLKFMVYLQKENIIDESGMPKERFSAEFPKEGPSILRIQQVVRGDSAAYFCASSQVQGEGSPLHFGNGTRLTVT.

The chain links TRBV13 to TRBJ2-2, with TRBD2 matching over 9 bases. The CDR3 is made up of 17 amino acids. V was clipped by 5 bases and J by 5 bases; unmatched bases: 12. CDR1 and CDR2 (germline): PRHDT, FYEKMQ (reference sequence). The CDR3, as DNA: TGTGCCAGCAGCCTCCGGGGAGTAGCGGGGGCGACCGGGGAGCTGTTTTTT. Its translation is CASSLRGVAGATGELFF.

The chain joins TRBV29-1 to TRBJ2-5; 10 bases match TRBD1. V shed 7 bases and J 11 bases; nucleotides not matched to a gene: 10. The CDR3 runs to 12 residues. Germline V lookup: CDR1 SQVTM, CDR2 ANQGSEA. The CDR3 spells CSARTGGGEQYF. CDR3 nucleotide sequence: TGCAGCGCCCGGACAGGGGGTGGGGAGCAGTACTTC. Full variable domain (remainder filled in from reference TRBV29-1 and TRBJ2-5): SAVISQKPSRDICQRGTSLTIQCQVDSQVTMMFWYRQQPGQSLTLIATANQGSEATYESGFVIDKFPISRPNLTFSTLTVSNMSPEDSSIYLCSARTGGGEQYFGPGTRLLVL.

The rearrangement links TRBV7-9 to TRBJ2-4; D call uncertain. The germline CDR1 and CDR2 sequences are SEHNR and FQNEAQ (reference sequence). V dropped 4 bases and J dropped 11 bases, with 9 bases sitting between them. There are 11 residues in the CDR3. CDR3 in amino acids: CASSSGGFQYF. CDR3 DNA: TGTGCCAGCAGCTCCGGTGGTTTTCAGTACTTC.

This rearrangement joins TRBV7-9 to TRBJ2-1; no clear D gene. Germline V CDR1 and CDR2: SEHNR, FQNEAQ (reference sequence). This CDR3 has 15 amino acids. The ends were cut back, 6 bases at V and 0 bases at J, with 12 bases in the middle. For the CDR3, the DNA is TGTGCCAGCAGACTCGCGCTGAGCTCCTACAATGAGCAGTTCTTC. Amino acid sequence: CASRLALSSYNEQFF.

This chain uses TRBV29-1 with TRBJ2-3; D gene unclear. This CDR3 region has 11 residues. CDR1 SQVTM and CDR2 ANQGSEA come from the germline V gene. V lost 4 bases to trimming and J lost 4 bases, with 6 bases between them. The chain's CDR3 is CSVAPADTQYF. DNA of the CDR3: TGCAGCGTTGCACCGGCAGATACGCAGTATTTT.

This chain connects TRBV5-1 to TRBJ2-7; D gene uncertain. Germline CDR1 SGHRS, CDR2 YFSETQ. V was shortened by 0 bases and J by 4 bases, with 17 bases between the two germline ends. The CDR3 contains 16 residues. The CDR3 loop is CASSLGPTRNSYEQYF. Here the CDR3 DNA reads TGCGCCAGCAGCTTGGGCCCGACAAGGAACTCTTACGAGCAGTACTTC.

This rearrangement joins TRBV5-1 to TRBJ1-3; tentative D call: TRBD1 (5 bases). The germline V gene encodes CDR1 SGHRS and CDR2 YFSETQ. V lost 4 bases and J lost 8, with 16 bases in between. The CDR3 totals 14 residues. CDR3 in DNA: TGCGCCAGCAGCCAGGGTGGCAGGGCGGACACCATATATTTT. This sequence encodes CASSQGGRADTIYF.

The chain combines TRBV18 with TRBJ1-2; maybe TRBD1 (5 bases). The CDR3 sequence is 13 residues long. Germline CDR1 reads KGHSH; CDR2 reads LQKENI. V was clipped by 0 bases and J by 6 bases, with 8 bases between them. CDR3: CASSPPGGNGYTF. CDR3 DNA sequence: TGTGCCAGCTCACCACCGGGGGGAAATGGCTACACCTTC.

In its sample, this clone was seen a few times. Here the CDR3 DNA reads TGTGCCAGCAGTCTGGTGGGAGGAAGCTCCTACGAGCAGTACTTC. This sequence encodes CASSLVGGSSYEQYF. The V and J genes are TRBV28 and TRBJ2-7; possible D gene TRBD2, 6 bases. Trimming took off 5 bases at V and 0 bases at J, with 14 bases between the two ends. CDR3 length: 15 amino acids. Germline values: CDR1 MDHEN, CDR2 SYDVKM. The whole variable domain, filled in from reference TRBV28 and TRBJ2-7, reads DVKVTQSSRYLVKRTGEKVFLECVQDMDHENMFWYRQDPGLGLRLIYFSYDVKMKEKGDIPEGYSVSREKKERFSLILESASTNQTSMYLCASSLVGGSSYEQYFGPGTRLTVT.

CDR3 amino acids: CASSQEAGRFSGANVLTF. CDR3 nucleotides: TGCGCCAGCAGCCAAGAAGCGGGACGGTTCTCTGGGGCCAACGTCCTGACTTTC. The chain joins TRBV4-3 to TRBJ2-6; 7 bases are a match to TRBD2. The CDR3 has 18 residues. Trimming at V came to 0 bases and at J to 0 bases, leaving 5 bases not matched to a gene. Germline V gives CDR1 LGHNA, CDR2 YSLEER.

CDR3 bases: TGTGCCAGCAGTATGGGACAGGGGGTCGGGGAGCTGTTTTTT. Residues: CASSMGQGVGELFF. V is TRBV27 and J is TRBJ2-2, with 11 positions matching TRBD1. Germline values: CDR1 MNHEY, CDR2 SMNVEV (reference sequence). The CDR3 spans 14 residues. Trimming removed 5 bases from V and 7 bases from J; junction bases left unmatched: 3.

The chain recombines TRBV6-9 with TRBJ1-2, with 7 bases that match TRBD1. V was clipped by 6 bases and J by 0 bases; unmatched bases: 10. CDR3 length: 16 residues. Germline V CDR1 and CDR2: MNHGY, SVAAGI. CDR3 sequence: CASRRDRPLANYGYTF. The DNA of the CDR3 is TGTGCCAGCAGAAGGGACAGACCCCTAGCTAACTATGGCTACACCTTC.

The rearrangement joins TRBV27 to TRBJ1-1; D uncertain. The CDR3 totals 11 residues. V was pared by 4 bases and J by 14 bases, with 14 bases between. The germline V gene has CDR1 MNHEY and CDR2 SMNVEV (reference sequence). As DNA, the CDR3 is TGTGCCAGCAGTTACAGCCGGGAGTGGTTCTTT. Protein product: CASSYSREWFF.

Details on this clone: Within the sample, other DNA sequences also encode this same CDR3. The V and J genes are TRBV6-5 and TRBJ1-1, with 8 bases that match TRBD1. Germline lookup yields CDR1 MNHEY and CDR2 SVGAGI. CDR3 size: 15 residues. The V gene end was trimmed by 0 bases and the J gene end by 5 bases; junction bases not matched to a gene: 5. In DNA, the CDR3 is TGTGCCAGCAGTTACTCCCAGGGGGCAGGGACTGAAGCTTTCTTT. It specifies CASSYSQGAGTEAFF.

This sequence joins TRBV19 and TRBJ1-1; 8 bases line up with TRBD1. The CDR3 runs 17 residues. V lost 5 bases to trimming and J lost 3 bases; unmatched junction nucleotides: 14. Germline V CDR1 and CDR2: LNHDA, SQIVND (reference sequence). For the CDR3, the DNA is TGTGCCAGTAGTCCGGACGTGGACAGGGTTGCGGACACTGAAGCTTTCTTT. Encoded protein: CASSPDVDRVADTEAFF.

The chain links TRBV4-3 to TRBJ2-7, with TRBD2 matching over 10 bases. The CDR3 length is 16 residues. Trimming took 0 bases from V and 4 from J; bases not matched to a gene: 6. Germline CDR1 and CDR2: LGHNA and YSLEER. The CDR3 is CASSQDALAGTYEQYF. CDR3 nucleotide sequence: TGCGCCAGCAGCCAAGACGCACTAGCGGGGACTTACGAGCAGTACTTC.

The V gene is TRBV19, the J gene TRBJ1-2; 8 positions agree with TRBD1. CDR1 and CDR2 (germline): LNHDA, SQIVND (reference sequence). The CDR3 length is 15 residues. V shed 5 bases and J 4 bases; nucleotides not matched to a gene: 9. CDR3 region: CASSGSRQGAYGYTF. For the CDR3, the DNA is TGTGCCAGTAGTGGTTCTCGGCAGGGGGCCTATGGCTACACCTTC.

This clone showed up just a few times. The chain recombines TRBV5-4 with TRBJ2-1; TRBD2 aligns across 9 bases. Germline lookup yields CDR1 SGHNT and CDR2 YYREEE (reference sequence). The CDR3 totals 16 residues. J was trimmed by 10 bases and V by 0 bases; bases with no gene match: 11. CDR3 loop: CASSLGMAGGPGEQFF. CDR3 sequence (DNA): TGTGCCAGCAGCTTGGGGATGGCGGGAGGGCCTGGAGAGCAGTTCTTC.

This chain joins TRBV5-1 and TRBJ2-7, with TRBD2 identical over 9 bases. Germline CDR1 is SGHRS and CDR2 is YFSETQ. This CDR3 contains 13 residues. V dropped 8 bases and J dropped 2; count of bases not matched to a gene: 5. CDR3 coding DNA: TGCGCCAGTACTAGCGGGTCTGCCTACGAGCAGTACTTC. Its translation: CASTSGSAYEQYF. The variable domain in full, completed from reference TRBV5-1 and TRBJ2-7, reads KAGVTQTPRYLIKTRGQQVTLSCSPISGHRSVSWYQQTPGQGLQFLFEYFSETQRNKGNFPGRFSGRQFSNSRSEMNVSTLELGDSALYLCASTSGSAYEQYFGPGTRLTVT.